Listed below are T cell receptor beta chains from one sample, sequenced in a study of T cells in Graves' hyperthyroidism and ophthalmopathy. TCRdb re-derived calls from the multiplex PCR reads in MiXCR, one entry per CDR3 protein. The repertoire holds approximately 400,000 distinct CDR3 sequences, with about 15% as singletons. Sample: blood. These receptors all come from a woman under 30 with Graves' hyperthyroidism. The CDR3 runs from the conserved cysteine through the conserved F or W. A D gene is named only where the DNA matches it firmly. Where a row states a size, it is once, few, many or the class of an expanded clone; other rows omit it.

v_gene: TRBV11-1
j_gene: TRBJ2-5
d_gene: -
len: 15
abundance: few
CDR3aa: CASSPSGAPKETQYF
CDR3nt: TGTGCCAGCAGCCCCTCTGGGGCTCCTAAAGAGACCCAGTACTTC

v_gene: TRBV6-1
j_gene: TRBJ2-7
d_gene: -
len: 13
abundance: many
CDR3aa: CASSPGRTYEQYF
CDR3nt: TGTGCCAGCAGTCCGGGACGGACCTACGAGCAGTACTTC

v_gene: TRBV20-1
j_gene: TRBJ2-4
d_gene: -
len: 13
abundance: -
CDR3aa: CSAEGRGRDIQYF
CDR3nt: TGCAGTGCTGAGGGAAGGGGTCGGGACATTCAGTACTTC

v_gene: TRBV7-3
j_gene: TRBJ2-5
d_gene: -
len: 15
abundance: -
CDR3aa: CASSQGTGDQETQYF
CDR3nt: TGTGCCAGCAGCCAAGGGACCGGGGACCAAGAGACCCAGTACTTC

v_gene: TRBV6-2/TRBV6-3
j_gene: TRBJ1-1
d_gene: -
len: 12
abundance: -
CDR3aa: CASSPRVGEAFF
CDR3nt: TGTGCCAGCAGTCCTCGGGTGGGTGAAGCTTTCTTT

v_gene: TRBV2
j_gene: TRBJ2-6
d_gene: TRBD1
len: 16
abundance: many
CDR3aa: CASSRDREVGANVLTF
CDR3nt: TGTGCCAGCAGTCGGGACAGGGAAGTTGGGGCCAACGTCCTGACTTTC

v_gene: TRBV5-6
j_gene: TRBJ2-1
d_gene: -
len: 14
abundance: many
CDR3aa: CASSFQSSYNEQFF
CDR3nt: TGTGCCAGCAGCTTCCAGAGCTCCTACAATGAGCAGTTCTTC

v_gene: TRBV12-3/TRBV12-4
j_gene: TRBJ2-5
d_gene: TRBD1
len: 16
abundance: many
CDR3aa: CASTPAGTGLEETQYF
CDR3nt: TGTGCCAGCACCCCAGCGGGGACAGGGTTAGAAGAGACCCAGTACTTC

v_gene: TRBV20-1
j_gene: TRBJ2-3
d_gene: -
len: 16
abundance: many
CDR3aa: CSARDRRAENTDTQYF
CDR3nt: TGCAGTGCTAGAGATCGAAGGGCGGAGAACACAGATACGCAGTATTTT

v_gene: TRBV4-1
j_gene: TRBJ2-7
d_gene: -
len: 18
abundance: few
CDR3aa: CASSHPGTYLKGSYEQYF
CDR3nt: TGCGCCAGCAGCCACCCCGGGACCTACTTAAAGGGATCCTACGAGCAGTACTTC

v_gene: TRBV7-3
j_gene: TRBJ2-2
d_gene: -
len: 14
abundance: -
CDR3aa: CASSSKTNTGELFF
CDR3nt: TGTGCCAGCAGCTCAAAAACGAACACCGGGGAGCTGTTTTTT

v_gene: TRBV20-1
j_gene: TRBJ1-1
d_gene: -
len: 10
abundance: few
CDR3aa: CRAFGRKAFF
CDR3nt: TGCAGGGCGTTCGGCAGAAAAGCTTTCTTT

v_gene: TRBV9
j_gene: TRBJ2-2
d_gene: -
len: 15
abundance: -
CDR3aa: CASSVSGENTGELFF
CDR3nt: TGTGCCAGCAGCGTAAGTGGGGAGAACACCGGGGAGCTGTTTTTT

v_gene: TRBV7-9
j_gene: TRBJ2-5
d_gene: TRBD2
len: 17
abundance: many
CDR3aa: CASSSPGAGGPEETQYF
CDR3nt: TGTGCCAGCAGCTCTCCGGGAGCGGGAGGGCCGGAAGAGACCCAGTACTTC

v_gene: TRBV7-8
j_gene: TRBJ2-5
d_gene: TRBD1
len: 14
abundance: few
CDR3aa: CASSLVRPDGDRYF
CDR3nt: TGTGCCAGCAGCTTAGTTCGGCCTGACGGGGACAGGTACTTC

v_gene: TRBV10-3
j_gene: TRBJ1-4
d_gene: -
len: 14
abundance: -
CDR3aa: CAISESWVEEKLFF
CDR3nt: TGTGCCATCAGTGAGTCTTGGGTGGAAGAAAAACTGTTTTTT

v_gene: TRBV5-1
j_gene: TRBJ2-2
d_gene: -
len: 16
abundance: many
CDR3aa: CASSLAGRLSAGELFF
CDR3nt: TGCGCCAGCAGCTTGGCCGGCCGGTTATCGGCCGGGGAGCTGTTTTTT

v_gene: TRBV9
j_gene: TRBJ1-6
d_gene: -
len: 16
abundance: -
CDR3aa: CASSVGAHPDPATLHF
CDR3nt: TGTGCCAGCAGCGTAGGGGCCCACCCGGACCCTGCAACCCTCCACTTT

v_gene: TRBV5-4
j_gene: TRBJ1-3
d_gene: -
len: 16
abundance: few
CDR3aa: CASSLDAGGSGNTIYF
CDR3nt: TGTGCCAGCAGCTTGGACGCCGGGGGATCCGGAAACACCATATATTTT

v_gene: TRBV20-1
j_gene: TRBJ1-4
d_gene: TRBD1
len: 14
abundance: -
CDR3aa: CSARDRGTNEKLFF
CDR3nt: TGCAGTGCTAGGGACAGGGGGACTAATGAAAAACTGTTTTTT

v_gene: TRBV18
j_gene: TRBJ1-2
d_gene: -
len: 17
abundance: -
CDR3aa: CASSPQQGRSSNYGYTF
CDR3nt: TGTGCCAGCTCACCCCAGCAGGGCAGGTCTTCTAACTATGGCTACACCTTC

v_gene: TRBV27
j_gene: TRBJ2-7
d_gene: TRBD2
len: 14
abundance: few
CDR3aa: CASSPLAGYPEQYF
CDR3nt: TGTGCCAGTAGCCCCCTAGCGGGGTATCCGGAGCAGTACTTC

v_gene: TRBV20-1
j_gene: TRBJ1-1
d_gene: TRBD1
len: 16
abundance: -
CDR3aa: CSASSPGTGTNTEAFF
CDR3nt: TGCAGTGCTAGCAGCCCCGGGACAGGGACGAACACTGAAGCTTTCTTT

v_gene: TRBV19
j_gene: TRBJ1-6
d_gene: -
len: 17
abundance: few
CDR3aa: CASSISSASSYNSPLHF
CDR3nt: TGTGCCAGTAGTATATCCTCCGCGAGCTCCTATAATTCACCCCTCCACTTT

v_gene: TRBV13
j_gene: TRBJ2-1
d_gene: TRBD2
len: 14
abundance: few
CDR3aa: CASSSSGGGPEQFF
CDR3nt: TGTGCCAGCAGTTCAAGCGGGGGGGGTCCCGAGCAGTTCTTC

v_gene: TRBV7-9
j_gene: TRBJ1-2
d_gene: TRBD1
len: 17
abundance: -
CDR3aa: CASSLPPGQEPNYGYTF
CDR3nt: TGTGCCAGCAGCTTACCCCCGGGACAGGAACCTAACTATGGCTACACCTTC

v_gene: TRBV6-1
j_gene: TRBJ2-7
d_gene: TRBD1
len: 12
abundance: few
CDR3aa: CGTGTGGSEQYF
CDR3nt: TGTGGGACCGGGACAGGGGGATCCGAGCAGTACTTC

v_gene: TRBV7-9
j_gene: TRBJ1-5
d_gene: TRBD1
len: 14
abundance: many
CDR3aa: CASSYGTVNQPQHF
CDR3nt: TGTGCCAGCAGCTATGGGACAGTCAATCAGCCCCAGCATTTT

v_gene: TRBV5-1
j_gene: TRBJ1-2
d_gene: -
len: 11
abundance: many
CDR3aa: CASRGVHGYTF
CDR3nt: TGCGCCAGCAGAGGGGTACATGGCTACACCTTC

v_gene: TRBV25-1
j_gene: TRBJ2-2
d_gene: -
len: 15
abundance: few
CDR3aa: CASSERGAGTGELFF
CDR3nt: TGTGCCAGCAGTGAGAGGGGTGCGGGCACCGGGGAGCTGTTTTTT

v_gene: TRBV20-1
j_gene: TRBJ1-1
d_gene: -
len: 14
abundance: -
CDR3aa: CSARVPDTWGQAFF
CDR3nt: TGCAGTGCTAGAGTCCCTGACACGTGGGGGCAAGCTTTCTTT

v_gene: TRBV7-8
j_gene: TRBJ2-3
d_gene: -
len: 15
abundance: many
CDR3aa: CASSLVGDYTDTQYF
CDR3nt: TGTGCCAGCAGCTTAGTAGGGGATTACACAGATACGCAGTATTTT

v_gene: TRBV7-3
j_gene: TRBJ1-6
d_gene: TRBD1
len: 15
abundance: -
CDR3aa: CASSTGTGRNSPLHF
CDR3nt: TGTGCCAGCAGCACCGGGACAGGGAGGAATTCACCCCTCCACTTT

v_gene: TRBV27
j_gene: TRBJ2-7
d_gene: -
len: 15
abundance: many
CDR3aa: CASSFESTPSYEQYF
CDR3nt: TGTGCCAGCAGTTTTGAGTCAACCCCTTCCTACGAGCAGTACTTC

v_gene: TRBV18
j_gene: TRBJ1-2
d_gene: TRBD1
len: 17
abundance: few
CDR3aa: CASSSFNRGRWHYGYTF
CDR3nt: TGTGCCAGCTCATCTTTCAACAGGGGGCGGTGGCATTATGGCTACACCTTC

v_gene: TRBV5-1
j_gene: TRBJ2-5
d_gene: TRBD1
len: 15
abundance: -
CDR3aa: CASSQTGIKQETQYF
CDR3nt: TGCGCCAGCAGCCAGACAGGGATAAAACAAGAGACCCAGTACTTC

v_gene: TRBV7-3
j_gene: TRBJ2-1
d_gene: -
len: 13
abundance: many
CDR3aa: CASSLKPKHEQFF
CDR3nt: TGTGCCAGCAGCTTAAAACCGAAGCATGAGCAGTTCTTC

v_gene: TRBV20-1
j_gene: TRBJ2-7
d_gene: -
len: 11
abundance: many
CDR3aa: CSGVSSYEQYF
CDR3nt: TGCAGTGGGGTGAGCTCCTACGAGCAGTACTTC

v_gene: TRBV6-1
j_gene: TRBJ1-5
d_gene: -
len: 11
abundance: few
CDR3aa: CASSEEGRQHF
CDR3nt: TGTGCCAGCAGTGAAGAAGGACGTCAGCATTTT

v_gene: TRBV13
j_gene: TRBJ2-7
d_gene: -
len: 14
abundance: many
CDR3aa: CASSRGVAVYEQYF
CDR3nt: TGTGCCAGCAGCCGAGGAGTAGCGGTCTACGAGCAGTACTTC

v_gene: TRBV10-3
j_gene: TRBJ2-3
d_gene: TRBD2
len: 17
abundance: many
CDR3aa: CAISEGAMGLAVDTQYF
CDR3nt: TGTGCCATCAGTGAAGGTGCAATGGGACTAGCGGTTGATACGCAGTATTTT

v_gene: TRBV6-6
j_gene: TRBJ1-1
d_gene: -
len: 18
abundance: -
CDR3aa: CASSYSKGETPFLAEAFF
CDR3nt: TGTGCCAGCAGTTACTCGAAGGGGGAAACACCTTTCCTCGCTGAAGCTTTCTTT

v_gene: TRBV12-3/TRBV12-4
j_gene: TRBJ1-5
d_gene: -
len: 13
abundance: few
CDR3aa: CASSSDGDQPQHF
CDR3nt: TGTGCCAGCAGTTCGGACGGCGATCAGCCCCAGCATTTT

v_gene: TRBV7-8
j_gene: TRBJ2-3
d_gene: -
len: 11
abundance: many
CDR3aa: CASSFFDTQYF
CDR3nt: TGTGCCAGCAGCTTTTTTGATACGCAGTATTTT

v_gene: TRBV6-1
j_gene: TRBJ2-3
d_gene: -
len: 11
abundance: few
CDR3aa: CASREMDTQYF
CDR3nt: TGTGCCAGCAGGGAAATGGATACGCAGTATTTT

v_gene: TRBV19
j_gene: TRBJ1-2
d_gene: -
len: 12
abundance: -
CDR3aa: CASSIANYGYTF
CDR3nt: TGTGCCAGTAGTATAGCCAACTATGGCTACACCTTC

v_gene: TRBV5-8
j_gene: TRBJ1-5
d_gene: -
len: 17
abundance: many
CDR3aa: CASSLGGNVDGNQPQHF
CDR3nt: TGTGCCAGCAGCTTGGGGGGCAACGTCGATGGCAATCAGCCCCAGCATTTT

v_gene: TRBV12-3/TRBV12-4
j_gene: TRBJ1-3
d_gene: -
len: 16
abundance: -
CDR3aa: CASSGRTESSGNTIYF
CDR3nt: TGTGCCAGCAGTGGGCGGACGGAGAGCTCTGGAAACACCATATATTTT

v_gene: TRBV5-1
j_gene: TRBJ2-1
d_gene: -
len: 16
abundance: many
CDR3aa: CASSLGGRAAYNEQFF
CDR3nt: TGCGCCAGCAGCTTGGGGGGGCGGGCGGCCTACAATGAGCAGTTCTTC

v_gene: TRBV6-1
j_gene: TRBJ2-1
d_gene: TRBD2
len: 16
abundance: few
CDR3aa: CASSSAGLAAYNEQFF
CDR3nt: TGTGCCAGCAGTTCCGCGGGACTAGCAGCCTACAATGAGCAGTTCTTC